This T cell receptor (beta chain) originates from a study of vaccination and CD4 T cells after COVID-19. Study at large: There were two doses of either BNT162b2 or mRNA-1273 vaccine given to participants. At a median around 100 days (range 35 to 161) after diagnosis, post-COVID samples were drawn. The stimulus for the cells was overlapping spike peptides derived from SARS-CoV-2, HCoV-NL63, HCoV-OC43 and HCoV-229E.

V lost 6 bases to trimming and J lost 3 bases, with 7 bases between them. The CDR3 runs to 12 residues. Germline-derived CDR1 and CDR2 are MNHEY and SVGEGT. On this clonotype itself: The antigen is undetermined.

Treatment indicated: roughly 11-day PBMC culture with coronavirus spike peptide pools or control peptides (ViraFEST assay). Ahead of the COVID-19 pandemic (2011-2018), the CD4+ T cells of the unexposed donor were collected. Available cell numbers determined whether unexposed-donor CD4+ T cells were probed with SARS-CoV-2 S/N and four cold-coronavirus spikes. At the Johns Hopkins FTIC core, DNA taken from cultured CD4+ T cells was sequenced by way of the Oncomine TCR Beta short-read assay. Genomic DNA extraction was carried out from cultured CD4+ T cells. TCRdb re-called the PCR reads with MiXCR, one entry per CDR3 protein. Counted here are approximately 9,800 distinct CDR3 sequences, 35% to 45% occurring once; the ten biggest clones make up about an eighth.

Sequenced: CD4+ T cells from blood, cultured in vitro. This chain links TRBV6-2 or TRBV6-3 with TRBJ2-3; D unresolved. The TCR sequence derives from a human donor in good health. The DNA for the CDR3 is TGTGCCAGCAGAGACGTAACAGATACGCAGTATTTT. Its translation: CASRDVTDTQYF.